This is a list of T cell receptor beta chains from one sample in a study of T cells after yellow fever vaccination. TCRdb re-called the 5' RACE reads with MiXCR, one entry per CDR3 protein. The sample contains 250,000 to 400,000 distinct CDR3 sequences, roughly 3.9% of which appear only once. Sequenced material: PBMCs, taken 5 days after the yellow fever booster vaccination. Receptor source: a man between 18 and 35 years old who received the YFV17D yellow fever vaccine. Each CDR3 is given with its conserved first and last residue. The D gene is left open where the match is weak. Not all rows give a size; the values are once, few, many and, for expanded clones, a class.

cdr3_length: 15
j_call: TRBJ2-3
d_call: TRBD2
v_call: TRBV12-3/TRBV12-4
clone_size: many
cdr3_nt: TGTGCCAGCAGCTCGGGACTAGCGGGGGCAGATACGCAGTATTTT
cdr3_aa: CASSSGLAGADTQYF

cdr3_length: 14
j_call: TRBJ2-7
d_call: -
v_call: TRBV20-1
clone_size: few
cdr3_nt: TGCAGTGCTAGAGACCCCCGAGGGGCCTACGAGCAGTACTTC
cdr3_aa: CSARDPRGAYEQYF

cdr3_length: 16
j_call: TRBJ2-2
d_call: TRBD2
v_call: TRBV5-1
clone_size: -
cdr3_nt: TGCGCCAGCAGTACATTAGCGGGGAGAAACACCGGGGAGCTGTTTTTT
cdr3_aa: CASSTLAGRNTGELFF

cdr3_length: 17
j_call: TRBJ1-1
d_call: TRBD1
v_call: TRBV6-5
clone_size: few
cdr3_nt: TGTGCCAGCAGTAGACTTCCAGGGGGCGCAGGGAACACTGAAGCTTTCTTT
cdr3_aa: CASSRLPGGAGNTEAFF

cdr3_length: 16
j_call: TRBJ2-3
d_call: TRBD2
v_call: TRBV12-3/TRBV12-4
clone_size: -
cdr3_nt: TGTGCCAGCAGTTCGACTAGCGGGGGGTTCACAGATACGCAGTATTTT
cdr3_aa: CASSSTSGGFTDTQYF

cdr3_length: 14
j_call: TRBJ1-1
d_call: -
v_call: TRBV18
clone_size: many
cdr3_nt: TGTGCCAGCTCACCACTGGGGGAGAACACTGAAGCTTTCTTT
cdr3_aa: CASSPLGENTEAFF

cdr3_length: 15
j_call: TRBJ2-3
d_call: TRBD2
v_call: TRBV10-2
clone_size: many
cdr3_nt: TGCGCCAGCAGTGACGCGGGGGGGCTCCGGGATACGCAGTATTTT
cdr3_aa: CASSDAGGLRDTQYF

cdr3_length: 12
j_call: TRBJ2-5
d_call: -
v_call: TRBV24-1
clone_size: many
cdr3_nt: TGTGCCACCGGACCGGGACGGGAGACCCAGTACTTC
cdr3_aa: CATGPGRETQYF

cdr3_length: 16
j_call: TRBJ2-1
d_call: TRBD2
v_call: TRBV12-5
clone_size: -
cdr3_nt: TGTGCTAGTGGTTTGGTCCTGTCTAGCGGTTACAATGAGCAGTTCTTC
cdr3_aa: CASGLVLSSGYNEQFF

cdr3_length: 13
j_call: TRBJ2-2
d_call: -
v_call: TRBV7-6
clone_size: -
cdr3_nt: TGTGCCAGCAGCCTGATGCACACCGGGGAGCTGTTTTTT
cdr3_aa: CASSLMHTGELFF

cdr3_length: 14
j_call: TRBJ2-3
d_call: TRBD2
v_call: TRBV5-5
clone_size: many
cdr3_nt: TGTGCCAGCTTAAATAGCGGGGGGGGAGATACGCAGTATTTT
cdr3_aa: CASLNSGGGDTQYF

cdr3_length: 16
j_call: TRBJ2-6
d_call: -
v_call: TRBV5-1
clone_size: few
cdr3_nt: TGCGCCAGCAGCTTAGGGCAGGGTAACGGGGCCAACGTCCTGACTTTC
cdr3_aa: CASSLGQGNGANVLTF

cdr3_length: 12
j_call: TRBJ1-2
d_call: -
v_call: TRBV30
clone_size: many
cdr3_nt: TGTGCCTGGAGTTCTAAGGCCTATGGCTACACCTTC
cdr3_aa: CAWSSKAYGYTF

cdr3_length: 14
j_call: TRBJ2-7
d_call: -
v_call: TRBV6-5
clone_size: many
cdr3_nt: TGTGCCAGCAGTTCTTTCCGCGTCACCTACGAGCAGTACTTC
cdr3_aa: CASSSFRVTYEQYF

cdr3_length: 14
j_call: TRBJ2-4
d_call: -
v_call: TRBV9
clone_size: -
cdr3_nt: TGTGCCAGCAGCGTAGGGGGGACTAAAAACATTCAGTACTTC
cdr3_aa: CASSVGGTKNIQYF

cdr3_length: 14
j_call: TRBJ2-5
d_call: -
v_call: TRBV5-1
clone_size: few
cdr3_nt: TGCGCCAGCAGGGGGCTAACGGGGCAAGAGACCCAGTACTTC
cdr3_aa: CASRGLTGQETQYF

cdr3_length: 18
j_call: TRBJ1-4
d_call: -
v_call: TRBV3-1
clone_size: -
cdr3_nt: TGTGCCAGCAGCCAAGAGGGGGCAGGGAGGTCAACTAATGAAAAACTGTTTTTT
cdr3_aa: CASSQEGAGRSTNEKLFF

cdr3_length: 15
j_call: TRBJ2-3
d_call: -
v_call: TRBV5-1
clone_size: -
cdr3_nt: TGCGCCAGCAGCTTGGAAGGGTTTTCCACAGATACGCAGTATTTT
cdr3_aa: CASSLEGFSTDTQYF

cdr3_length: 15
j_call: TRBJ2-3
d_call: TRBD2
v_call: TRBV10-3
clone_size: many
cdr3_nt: TGTGCCATCAGCCAAGCGGGGTGGGGCACAGATACGCAGTATTTT
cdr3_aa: CAISQAGWGTDTQYF

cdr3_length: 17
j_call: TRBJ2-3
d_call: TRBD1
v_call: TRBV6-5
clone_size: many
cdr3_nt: TGTGCCAGCAGTTACTCCTACCGGGACAGGGGCACAGATACGCAGTATTTT
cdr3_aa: CASSYSYRDRGTDTQYF

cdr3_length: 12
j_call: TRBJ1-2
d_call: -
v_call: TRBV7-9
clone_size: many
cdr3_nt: TGTGCCAGCAGCCTAGAGGAGGGTGGCTACACCTTC
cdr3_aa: CASSLEEGGYTF

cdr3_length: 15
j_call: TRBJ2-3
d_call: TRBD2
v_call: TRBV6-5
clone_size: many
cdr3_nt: TGTGCCAGCAGTTACGAGCGGGGGTGGACAGATACGCAGTATTTT
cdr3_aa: CASSYERGWTDTQYF

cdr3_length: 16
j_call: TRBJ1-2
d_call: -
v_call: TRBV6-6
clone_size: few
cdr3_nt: TGTGCCAGTACGTACGAGGGGGGCGTCACAGCGAATGGCTACACCTTC
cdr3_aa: CASTYEGGVTANGYTF

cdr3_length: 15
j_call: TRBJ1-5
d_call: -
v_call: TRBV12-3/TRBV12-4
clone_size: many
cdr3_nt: TGTGCCAGCAGTTTCGGACAGTATAGCAATCAGCCCCAGCATTTT
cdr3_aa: CASSFGQYSNQPQHF

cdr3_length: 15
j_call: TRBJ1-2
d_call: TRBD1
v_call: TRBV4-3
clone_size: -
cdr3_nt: TGCGCCAGCAGCCAGGGGACAGGAGCCCTCTATGGCTACACCTTC
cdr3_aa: CASSQGTGALYGYTF

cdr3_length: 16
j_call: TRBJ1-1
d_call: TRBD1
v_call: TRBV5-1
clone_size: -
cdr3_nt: TGCGCCAGCAGTTACCAAACGGGACAGGGAGACACTGAAGCTTTCTTT
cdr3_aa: CASSYQTGQGDTEAFF

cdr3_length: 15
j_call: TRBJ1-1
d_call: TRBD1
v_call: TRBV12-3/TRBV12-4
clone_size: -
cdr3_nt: TGTGCCAGCAGTGGACCGGGACAGGGTGCAGCTGAAGCTTTCTTT
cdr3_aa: CASSGPGQGAAEAFF

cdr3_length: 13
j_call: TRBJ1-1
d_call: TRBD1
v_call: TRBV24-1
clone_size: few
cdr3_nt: TGTGCCACCAGCAGGGGGCCGGGCACTGAAGCTTTCTTT
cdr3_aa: CATSRGPGTEAFF

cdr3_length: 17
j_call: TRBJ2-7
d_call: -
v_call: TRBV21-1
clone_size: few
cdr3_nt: TGTGCCAGCAGCCCGCGGGGGGCAGACACCGGTTTGGTCGAGCAGTACTTC
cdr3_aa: CASSPRGADTGLVEQYF

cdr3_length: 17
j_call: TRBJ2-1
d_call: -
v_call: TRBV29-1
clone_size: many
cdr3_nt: TGCAGCGTGAACGGTCGAGGGGCGGAGAGCTCCTACAATGAGCAGTTCTTC
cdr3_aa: CSVNGRGAESSYNEQFF

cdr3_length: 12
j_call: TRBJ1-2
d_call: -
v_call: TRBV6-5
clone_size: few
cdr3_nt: TGTGCCAGCCAGGGGTCTAACTATGGCTACACCTTC
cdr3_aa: CASQGSNYGYTF